Listed here are 22 T cell receptor beta chains from one sample, sequenced in a study of monozygotic twins with cystic fibrosis. Clones were sequenced by immunoSEQ multiplex PCR, and TCRdb holds only the in-frame ones, with some missing. The sample records some 30,000 clones, more than 85% being singletons. The sequenced sample was blood. The receptors come from a girl aged 2 to 9 with cystic fibrosis.

The chain employs TRBV4-3 and TRBJ2-1, with TRBD2 identical over 7 bases. This CDR3 is built from 18 residues. From germline, CDR1 is LGHNA and CDR2 YSLEER. The J segment lost 0 bases and the V segment lost 0 bases, leaving 8 bases of the junction unmatched. The CDR3 loop is CASSQDVGRTSSYNEQFF. The CDR3 region has the DNA TGCGCCAGCAGCCAAGATGTTGGCAGGACTAGCTCCTACAATGAGCAGTTCTTC.

The CDR3 protein is CASSYSTSLAEAFF. Here the CDR3 DNA reads TGTGCCAGCAGTTACTCTACTAGTTTGGCTGAAGCTTTCTTT. The rearrangement uses TRBV6-6 and TRBJ1-1; D remains ambiguous. Germline CDR1 and CDR2: MNHNY and SVGAGI (reference sequence). The CDR3 is 14 amino acids. V gave up 0 bases and J gave up 6 bases, with 11 bases separating them.

The J gene is TRBJ1-5, the V gene TRBV27; D gene unclear. Trimming stripped 6 bases from V and 3 bases from J, with 12 bases between. CDR1 is MNHEY and CDR2 is SMNVEV in the germline V gene (reference sequence). The length of the CDR3 is 14 residues. CDR3 sequence reads: CASSNGVPNQPQHF. CDR3 bases: TGTGCCAGCAGCAATGGGGTCCCCAATCAGCCCCAGCATTTT.

The genes are TRBV4-2 and TRBJ1-1; D is uncertain. The CDR3 is made up of 16 amino acids. V was clipped by 0 bases and J by 0 bases, with 11 bases between them. CDR1 and CDR2 (germline): LGHNA, YNFKEQ. The chain's CDR3 is CASSQEGGSLNTEAFF. The CDR3 nucleotides read TGTGCCAGCAGCCAAGAAGGCGGCAGCCTGAACACTGAAGCTTTCTTT.

The CDR3 DNA reads as TGTGCCAGCAGTTACTCTGAGGGAGTGAATTCACCCCTCCACTTT. This sequence encodes CASSYSEGVNSPLHF. The chain has TRBV6-5 and TRBJ1-6, with D unresolved. In germline, CDR1 is MNHEY, CDR2 SVGAGI. The CDR3 runs 15 residues. V was pared by 0 bases and J by 7 bases, with 10 bases between.

The V gene is TRBV5-1, the J gene TRBJ1-1; the D is unclear. Germline CDR1 SGHRS, CDR2 YFSETQ. The CDR3 contains 13 residues. Trimming removed 4 bases at V and 7 bases at J, with 14 bases between. The CDR3 loop reads CASSPGEGFEAFF. The CDR3 DNA is TGCGCCAGCAGCCCGGGTGAGGGATTTGAAGCTTTCTTT.

Written as DNA, the CDR3 is TGTGCCAGCAGCTTAGGGTCTTGGCTCAACACTGAAGCTTTCTTT. It is translated as CASSLGSWLNTEAFF. The chain has TRBV7-8 and TRBJ1-1; D gene uncertain. Germline-derived CDR1 and CDR2 are SGHVS and FQNEAQ. The CDR3 consists of 15 residues. Trimming removed 1 base from V and 2 bases from J, with 11 bases in between.

J is TRBJ2-2 and V is TRBV19; the match to TRBD1 covers 7 bases. Per the germline V gene, CDR1 is LNHDA and CDR2 is SQIVND (reference sequence). The trim removed 7 bases at V and 0 bases at J, leaving 2 bases unmatched. This CDR3 region has 14 residues. The DNA of the CDR3 is TGTGCCAGTAATCAGGGGGCGAACACCGGGGAGCTGTTTTTT. This codes for CASNQGANTGELFF.

This clone showed up just a few times. The genes are TRBV6-1 and TRBJ1-2, with 8 bases fitting TRBD1. The CDR3 runs 16 residues. Germline CDR1 reads MNHNS; CDR2 reads SASEGT. V dropped 2 bases and J dropped 3; count of bases not matched to a gene: 8. CDR3 bases: TGTGCCAGCAGTGAAAGGCCCTTACAGGGGGACTATGGCTACACCTTC. Translation: CASSERPLQGDYGYTF.

This clone was seen just once. The chain joins TRBV19 to TRBJ1-1; D gene unclear. Germline assignment: CDR1 LNHDA and CDR2 SQIVND (reference sequence). V was pared by 1 base and J by 6 bases, with 6 bases between. The CDR3 sequence is 12 residues long. CDR3 sequence (DNA): TGTGCCAGTAGTATAGGATCCGCTGAAGCTTTCTTT. Its protein product is CASSIGSAEAFF.

V is TRBV19 and J is TRBJ2-7; 10 bases align to TRBD1. The V and J ends lost 5 bases and 2 bases, in that order; junction bases with no gene match: 3. The CDR3 has 14 residues. Looked up from germline, CDR1 is LNHDA and CDR2 is SQIVND (reference sequence). CDR3 protein: CASSPGTGAYEQYF. The CDR3 DNA reads as TGTGCCAGTAGTCCAGGGACAGGGGCCTACGAGCAGTACTTC.

The J gene is TRBJ1-3, the V gene TRBV4-3; no reliable D call. V was clipped by 0 bases and J by 0 bases, with 3 bases between them. This CDR3 has 14 amino acids. Germline V gene data show CDR1 as LGHNA and CDR2 as YSLEER. The CDR3 loop is CASSQDTSGNTIYF. The CDR3 DNA sequence: TGCGCCAGCAGCCAAGACACCTCTGGAAACACCATATATTTT.

The gene calls are TRBV19 and TRBJ1-5; 8 nucleotides agree with TRBD1. The V and J ends lost 3 bases and 5 bases, in that order; junction bases with no gene match: 18. Per germline, CDR1 LNHDA and CDR2 SQIVND (reference sequence). The CDR3 is made up of 19 amino acids. The CDR3 is CASSIGGWAGQVDDQPQHF. The CDR3 DNA is TGTGCCAGTAGTATTGGGGGTTGGGCGGGACAGGTTGATGATCAGCCCCAGCATTTT.

The chain carries TRBV6-6 and TRBJ2-1, with D perhaps matching TRBD2 (6 bases). With 7 bases removed from V and 4 bases from J, the gap between germline ends came to 8 bases. Germline V gene lookup returns CDR1 MNHNY and CDR2 SVGAGI (reference sequence). The CDR3 is 12 residues long. Written as DNA, the CDR3 is TGTGCCAGCACGGCGGGGTACAATGAGCAGTTCTTC. It translates to CASTAGYNEQFF.

V gene TRBV28 combines with J gene TRBJ2-1; D tentatively fits TRBD1 or TRBD2 (5 bases each). The V gene lost 6 bases and the J gene lost 0 bases, with 15 bases spanning the gap. In germline, CDR1 is MDHEN, CDR2 SYDVKM. There are 16 residues in the CDR3. The CDR3 nucleotides are TGTGCCAGCAGCCGGGACGGACTGAACTCCTACAATGAGCAGTTCTTC. It is translated as CASSRDGLNSYNEQFF. Using reference TRBV28 and TRBJ2-1 for the parts outside the CDR3, the full variable domain is DVKVTQSSRYLVKRTGEKVFLECVQDMDHENMFWYRQDPGLGLRLIYFSYDVKMKEKGDIPEGYSVSREKKERFSLILESASTNQTSMYLCASSRDGLNSYNEQFFGPGTRLTVL.

V and J are TRBV7-2 and TRBJ2-5; 8 bases are shared with TRBD1. V dropped 4 bases and J dropped 1; count of bases not matched to a gene: 8. Germline assignment: CDR1 SGHTA and CDR2 FQGNSA. The CDR3 runs 16 residues. The CDR3 DNA reads TGTGCCAGCAGCTCATGGGGGACAGGCCCCCAAGAGACCCAGTACTTC. Amino acids: CASSSWGTGPQETQYF.

CDR3 nucleotide sequence: TGCAGCGTTGCCGACAGGGTGGGCGAGCAGTACTTC. Amino acid sequence: CSVADRVGEQYF. The V and J genes are TRBV29-1 and TRBJ2-5, with 7 bases lining up with TRBD1. The J call is doubtful: the DNA matches TRBJ2-7 better. This CDR3 contains 12 residues. Germline CDR1 is SQVTM and CDR2 is ANQGSEA.

This clone was seen a handful of times. The chain combines TRBV6-1 with TRBJ1-3, with TRBD1 as a possible D gene (5 bases). Germline V CDR1 and CDR2: MNHNS, SASEGT. The CDR3 spans 14 residues. Trimming cost V 0 bases and J 11 bases, with 14 bases left between them. CDR3 sequence (DNA): TGTGCCAGCAGTGAAGCGGCAGCACTAGGGGCCATATATTTT. This encodes CASSEAAALGAIYF.

A single count supports this clone. V and J are TRBV7-8 and TRBJ2-7; 8 bases line up with TRBD2. Germline values: CDR1 SGHVS, CDR2 FQNEAQ. The CDR3 is 15 residues long. The junction had 5 bases not matched to a gene; V was cut back by 1 base and J by 3 bases. CDR3 residues: CASSLVGTSGYEQYF. The CDR3 DNA reads as TGTGCCAGCAGCTTAGTGGGGACTAGTGGCTACGAGCAGTACTTC.

The V and J genes are TRBV5-4 and TRBJ2-7; tentatively, D is TRBD2 (5 bases). V was shortened by 2 bases and J by 6 bases, with 9 bases between the two germline ends. The CDR3 spans 12 residues. The germline gives CDR1 SGHNT, CDR2 YYREEE (reference sequence). The CDR3 sequence is CASSFRGGEQYF. In DNA form, the CDR3 reads TGTGCCAGCAGCTTCCGGGGTGGCGAGCAGTACTTC.

V and J are TRBV7-9 and TRBJ2-2; tentatively, D is TRBD1 (5 bases). Between the trimmed V and J ends, which lost 5 bases and 3 bases, there was a span of 10 bases. Per the germline V gene, CDR1 is SEHNR and CDR2 is FQNEAQ (reference sequence). The CDR3 is 14 residues long. The CDR3 region is CASSPRAYTGELFF. Here the CDR3 DNA reads TGTGCCAGCAGCCCCAGGGCCTACACCGGGGAGCTGTTTTTT.

The chain uses TRBV11-2 and TRBJ1-2; D may be TRBD1 (5 bases). Trimming pared 0 bases from V and 8 bases from J, leaving 13 bases between. The CDR3 length is 14 residues. Germline V lookup: CDR1 SGHAT, CDR2 FQNNGV. CDR3 nucleotide sequence: TGTGCCAGCAGCTTAGATGGGACCGAGCAGGGCTACACCTTC. Translated, it gives CASSLDGTEQGYTF.